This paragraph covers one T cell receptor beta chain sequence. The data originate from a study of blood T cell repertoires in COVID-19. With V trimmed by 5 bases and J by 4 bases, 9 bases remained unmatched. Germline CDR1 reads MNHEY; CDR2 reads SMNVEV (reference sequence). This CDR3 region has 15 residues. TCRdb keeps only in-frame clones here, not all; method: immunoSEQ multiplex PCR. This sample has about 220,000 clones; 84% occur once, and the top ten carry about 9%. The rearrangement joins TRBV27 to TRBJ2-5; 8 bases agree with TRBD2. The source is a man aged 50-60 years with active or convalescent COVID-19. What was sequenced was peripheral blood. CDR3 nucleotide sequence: TGTGCCAGCAGTCTCCGGGGGGGCCAAGGAGAGACCCAGTACTTC. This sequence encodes CASSLRGGQGETQYF.